These 7 T cell receptor beta chains were all obtained from the same sample, sequenced in a study of OX40 agonist ivuxolimab in advanced cancers. Sequencing was performed with immunoSEQ multiplex PCR; in TCRdb, only in-frame clones are kept and a portion is missing. The sample shows about 94,000 clones, more than 75% of them seen only once. The sample in question was CD4+ or CD8+ T cells sorted from blood, obtained in a trial of the OX40 agonist ivuxolimab. These TCRs come from an adult with an advanced solid tumor such as melanoma, head and neck, liver or kidney cancer.

The chain uses TRBV7-9 and TRBJ2-5, with no clear D. Between the trimmed V and J ends, which lost 1 base and 1 base, there was a span of 16 bases. The CDR3 covers 17 residues. Germline values: CDR1 SEHNR, CDR2 FQNEAQ (reference sequence). CDR3 bases: TGTGCCAGCAGCTTAGGCGAGACACTATTAAGCCAAGAGACCCAGTACTTC. It codes for CASSLGETLLSQETQYF.

The chain links TRBV5-1 to TRBJ1-1, with D unclear. Germline-derived CDR1 and CDR2 are SGHRS and YFSETQ. The CDR3 is 14 residues long. The V end lost 1 base, the J end lost 0 bases, and 7 bases lay between the germline ends. The CDR3 sequence is CASSLSGMNTEAFF. CDR3 coding DNA: TGCGCCAGCAGCTTGTCTGGGATGAACACTGAAGCTTTCTTT.

Regarding this clone: At one of its ends the junction is not consistent with the germline gene, which may arise from a read error. The V call is TRBV5-1, the J call TRBJ2-7; either TRBD1 or TRBD2 may fit D (5 bases each). This CDR3 comprises 8 residues. Germline V gene data show CDR1 as SGHRS and CDR2 as YFSETQ. CDR3 in amino acids: CASSWGNF. The CDR3, as DNA: TGCGCCAGCAGCTGGGGGAACTTC.

This chain uses TRBV7-3 with TRBJ2-2, with D maybe TRBD2 (6 bases). CDR3 size: 14 residues. The V gene lost 5 bases and the J gene lost 7 bases, with 14 bases spanning the gap. The germline V gene has CDR1 SGHTA and CDR2 FQGTGA. The CDR3 nucleotides are TGTGCCAGCAGCCCCAGACCGGAGGGCGGGGAGCTGTTTTTT. Protein: CASSPRPEGGELFF.

J is TRBJ1-6 and V is TRBV18; possibly TRBD1 for D (6 bases). This CDR3 contains 14 residues. V was trimmed by 4 bases and J by 4 bases, leaving 8 bases between them. Germline CDR1 reads KGHSH; CDR2 reads LQKENI. CDR3 coding DNA: TGTGCCAGCTCACTGGACAGTTATAATTCACCCCTCCACTTT. Protein sequence: CASSLDSYNSPLHF.

The J gene is TRBJ1-3, the V gene TRBV6-6; D remains ambiguous. V dropped 7 bases and J dropped 2 bases, with 15 bases sitting between them. Germline V gene lookup returns CDR1 MNHNY and CDR2 SVGAGI (reference sequence). This CDR3 region has 15 residues. CDR3 nucleotide sequence: TGTGCCAGCACCTTACGGTGGACCGCTGGAAACACCATATATTTT. Amino acids: CASTLRWTAGNTIYF.

V gene TRBV7-9 combines with J gene TRBJ1-2, with D possibly matching TRBD1 (5 bases). The CDR3 totals 15 residues. The V end lost 0 bases, the J end lost 8 bases, and 16 bases lay between the germline ends. In germline, CDR1 is SEHNR, CDR2 FQNEAQ (reference sequence). The CDR3 DNA follows: TGTGCCAGCAGCTTAGCGCTTGCAGGGTTGAGCGGCTACACCTTC. This encodes CASSLALAGLSGYTF. The whole variable domain, remainder taken from reference TRBV7-9 and TRBJ1-2, is DTGVSQNPRHKITKRGQNVTFRCDPISEHNRLYWYRQTLGQGPEFLTYFQNEAQLEKSRLLSDRFSAERPKGSFSTLEIQRTEQGDSAMYLCASSLALAGLSGYTFGSGTRLTVV.